The rows below give T cell receptor beta chains drawn from one sample of a study of T cells in Graves' hyperthyroidism and ophthalmopathy. TCRdb analysed the multiplex PCR reads with MiXCR anew, one entry per CDR3 protein. Seen here are fewer than 750,000 distinct CDR3 sequences, about 15% observed once, and the top ten hold over 3.5%. The sequenced sample consisted of blood. All receptors come from a middle-aged woman with Graves' ophthalmopathy. The CDR3 runs from the conserved cysteine through the conserved F or W. A D gene is named only where the DNA matches it firmly. Clone size, where shown, is once, few, many, or a class for clones that have expanded.

d_gene,v_gene,abundance,j_gene,CDR3aa,CDR3nt
TRBD1,TRBV4-3,NA,TRBJ1-1,CASRVQGRPEAFF,TGCGCCAGCAGGGTACAGGGGAGGCCTGAAGCTTTCTTT
NA,TRBV19,many,TRBJ1-1,CASQFNGEAFF,TGTGCCAGTCAATTCAATGGGGAAGCTTTCTTT
NA,TRBV3-1,many,TRBJ2-5,CASSRRQKQETQYF,TGTGCCAGCAGCCGAAGACAAAAACAAGAGACCCAGTACTTC
NA,TRBV6-5,many,TRBJ2-7,CASSYSAGTLYEQYF,TGTGCCAGCAGTTACTCGGCAGGGACCCTCTACGAGCAGTACTTC
NA,TRBV6-5,many,TRBJ1-1,CASSRQIEAFF,TGTGCCAGCAGCCGACAGATTGAAGCTTTCTTT
NA,TRBV3-1,NA,TRBJ2-2,CASSQDPLAGANTGELFF,TGTGCCAGCAGCCAAGACCCTCTTGCGGGTGCGAACACCGGGGAGCTGTTTTTT
TRBD1,TRBV6-1,NA,TRBJ2-7,CASTPTGTGLTSYEQYF,TGTGCCAGCACCCCTACCGGGACAGGCCTTACCTCCTACGAGCAGTACTTC
TRBD1,TRBV12-3/TRBV12-4,many,TRBJ2-7,CASSLLDRAYEQYF,TGTGCCAGCAGTTTACTGGACAGGGCCTACGAGCAGTACTTC
TRBD1,TRBV19,many,TRBJ1-5,CASSQGQISVGNQPQHF,TGTGCCAGTAGTCAGGGACAGATTAGTGTAGGAAATCAGCCCCAGCATTTT
NA,TRBV28,many,TRBJ1-1,CASSFRGMNTEAFF,TGTGCCAGCAGTTTTAGGGGTATGAACACTGAAGCTTTCTTT
NA,TRBV4-2,many,TRBJ1-2,CASSESYNYGYTF,TGTGCCAGCAGTGAATCGTATAACTATGGCTACACCTTC
NA,TRBV28,many,TRBJ2-7,CAIDREGYEQYF,TGTGCCATCGACAGGGAGGGATACGAGCAGTACTTC
TRBD1,TRBV10-3,NA,TRBJ1-5,CAISESTGDNNQPQHF,TGTGCCATCAGTGAGTCGACAGGGGATAACAATCAGCCCCAGCATTTT
NA,TRBV10-3,few,TRBJ2-7,CAISSVQGSGEQYF,TGTGCCATCAGTTCCGTACAGGGCTCAGGCGAGCAGTACTTC